This record concerns one T cell receptor (beta chain) sequence. Authors' data handling: Researchers report that nucleated cell counts were estimated from reference gene primer amplification. Assay: immunoSEQ multiplex PCR; the TCRdb copy retains only in-frame clones and omits some. V and J calls and clone size are those listed in that table; D and trimming were worked out from the DNA. The repertoire consists of about 190,000 clones, with 70% to 90% occurring once and the leading ten covering less than 8%. This entry comes from a study of blood T cell repertoires in COVID-19. About the study: Sample material is recorded as cDNA or gDNA derived from T cells, B-cell-depleted T cells, or PBMCs.

Enrollment of patients from Seattle took place during active infection, with longitudinal follow-up. V trimming: 2 bases; J trimming: 12 bases; junction bases outside the gene matches: 6. CDR1 and CDR2 from the germline V gene are SGHAT and FQNNGV. CDR3 size: 15 residues. The sequenced sample was peripheral blood. This clonotype was obtained from a man older than 75 with COVID-19, enrolled during active disease. The chain has TRBV11-2 and TRBJ2-1; 14 bases agree with TRBD2. The CDR3: CASSLSGLAGGGQFF. Written as DNA, the CDR3 is TGTGCCAGCAGCTTAAGTGGACTAGCGGGGGGCGGGCAGTTCTTC.